This entry lists 15 T cell receptor beta chains sequenced from one sample in a study of cytomegalovirus exposure and HLA in healthy donors. The PCR was carried out with 60 Vbeta primers and 13 Jbeta primers. Using immunoSEQ multiplex PCR, the repertoire was profiled, and TCRdb retains in-frame clones only, with some absent. The sample holds 200,000 or so clones. Sequencing was performed on PBMCs. The source of these receptors is a girl aged 2-9 years in good health and CMV-seropositive.

The rearrangement links TRBV6-6 to TRBJ1-6, with D perhaps TRBD1 (5 bases). Germline loops: CDR1 MNHNY, CDR2 SVGAGI (reference sequence). The CDR3 runs 13 residues. V lost 7 bases and J lost 7, with 11 bases in between. The CDR3 DNA reads as TGTGCCAGCATAGGGGCAGGGAATTCACCCCTCCACTTT. Protein product: CASIGAGNSPLHF.

J is TRBJ1-5 and V is TRBV2; the D is unclear. The V gene lost 6 bases and the J gene lost 3 bases, with 12 bases spanning the gap. This CDR3 spans 14 amino acids. The V gene's germline CDR1 is SNHLY and CDR2 FYNNEI. The CDR3 region is CASRSDTFNQPQHF. Here the CDR3 DNA reads TGTGCCAGCAGATCAGACACCTTCAATCAGCCCCAGCATTTT. Looking up the rest from reference TRBV2 and TRBJ1-5 gives the full variable domain: EPEVTQTPSHQVTQMGQEVILRCVPISNHLYFYWYRQILGQKVEFLVSFYNNEISEKSEIFDDQFSVERPDGSNFTLKIRSTKLEDSAMYFCASRSDTFNQPQHFGDGTRLSIL.

The genes are TRBV18 and TRBJ2-7; 9 bases match TRBD1. Germline-derived CDR1 and CDR2 are KGHSH and LQKENI. CDR3 length: 16 residues. Trimming at V came to 4 bases and at J to 0 bases, leaving 7 bases not matched to a gene. In DNA, the CDR3 is TGTGCCAGCTCACGCCCCGGGACAGGGATCTCCTACGAGCAGTACTTC. Its protein is CASSRPGTGISYEQYF.

The V call is TRBV18, the J call TRBJ2-1; 9 nucleotides align to TRBD2. Germline loops: CDR1 KGHSH, CDR2 LQKENI. There are 15 residues in the CDR3. Losses at the gene ends were 1 base for V and 5 bases for J; bases not matched to a gene: 3. As DNA, the CDR3 is TGTGCCAGCTCACCACTAGCGGGGGAAAACAATGAGCAGTTCTTC. As protein: CASSPLAGENNEQFF.

V usage is TRBV10-3 and J usage is TRBJ1-5, with D possibly being TRBD1 (5 bases). The germline CDR1 and CDR2 sequences are ENHRY and SYGVKD. Between the trimmed V and J ends, which lost 0 bases and 2 bases, there was a span of 11 bases. This CDR3 contains 16 residues. Written as DNA, the CDR3 is TGTGCCATCAGTGAGTCAGGGGCTACCGGCAATCAGCCCCAGCATTTT. This sequence encodes CAISESGATGNQPQHF.

The CDR3: CASRTGTGVGETQYF. CDR3 nucleotides: TGTGCCAGCAGAACCGGGACAGGGGTTGGAGAGACCCAGTACTTC. V gene TRBV6-5 combines with J gene TRBJ2-5; 10 nucleotides agree with TRBD1. The CDR3 spans 15 residues. Germline V gene data show CDR1 as MNHEY and CDR2 as SVGAGI. Trimming at V came to 6 bases and at J to 4 bases, leaving 8 bases not matched to a gene.

The chain employs TRBV9 and TRBJ1-1; D is possibly TRBD1 (6 bases). The germline CDR1 and CDR2 sequences are SGDLS and YYNGEE. CDR3 length equals 14 residues. Trimming pared 7 bases from V and 4 bases from J, leaving 17 bases between. The CDR3 sequence is CASGEGGLGTEAFF. DNA of the CDR3: TGTGCCAGCGGAGAGGGGGGGTTGGGCACTGAAGCTTTCTTT.

This sequence joins TRBV27 and TRBJ1-3; D unclear. This CDR3 region has 15 residues. The V gene lost 6 bases and the J gene lost 0 bases, with 12 bases spanning the gap. From germline, CDR1 is MNHEY and CDR2 SMNVEV (reference sequence). The CDR3 protein is CASSPGFNSGNTIYF. For the CDR3, the DNA is TGTGCCAGCAGCCCAGGATTTAACTCTGGAAACACCATATATTTT.

The chain employs TRBV9 and TRBJ2-3, with 10 bases identical to TRBD2. The V segment lost 4 bases and the J segment 0 bases; nucleotides outside the gene matches: 5. The CDR3 length is 16 residues. Germline CDR1 and CDR2: SGDLS and YYNGEE. CDR3: CASSLQTSGSTDTQYF. CDR3 sequence (DNA): TGTGCCAGCAGCTTGCAGACTAGCGGGAGCACAGATACGCAGTATTTT.

J is TRBJ1-5 and V is TRBV6-5; weak D call: TRBD1 (5 bases). The germline V gene encodes CDR1 MNHEY and CDR2 SVGAGI. The CDR3 consists of 15 residues. The V end lost 2 bases, the J end lost 6 bases, and 14 bases lay between the germline ends. The CDR3 protein is CASSYQRDGSQPQHF. DNA for the CDR3: TGTGCCAGCAGTTACCAGAGGGACGGGAGTCAGCCCCAGCATTTT.

The genes are TRBV19 and TRBJ1-5; D perhaps matches TRBD1 (6 bases). Deletions cut 2 bases from V and 1 base from J, with 15 bases between. Germline assignment: CDR1 LNHDA and CDR2 SQIVND (reference sequence). The CDR3 extends over 17 amino acids. The DNA of the CDR3 is TGTGCCAGTAGTATACTTCAGGGGCGAACAAGCAATCAGCCCCAGCATTTT. It encodes CASSILQGRTSNQPQHF.

This rearrangement joins TRBV15 to TRBJ1-2; D is possibly TRBD1 (6 bases). Between the trimmed V and J ends, which lost 3 bases and 3 bases, there was a span of 23 bases. CDR1 is LNHNV and CDR2 is YYDKDF in the germline V gene (reference sequence). This CDR3 has 18 residues. The CDR3 DNA is TGTGCCACCAGCAGGGGAAAAACCGGGACACGGATTGACTATGGCTACACCTTC. Its protein is CATSRGKTGTRIDYGYTF.

The rearrangement links TRBV6-5 to TRBJ2-7; 10 positions match TRBD1. Germline V gene data show CDR1 as MNHEY and CDR2 as SVGAGI. This CDR3 region has 16 residues. The ends lost 0 bases at V and 4 bases at J; junction bases unmatched: 6. The CDR3 DNA follows: TGTGCCAGCAGTTACTCGACAGGGGGCGGATTTTACGAGCAGTACTTC. Translation gives CASSYSTGGGFYEQYF.

The rearrangement uses TRBV6-5 and TRBJ2-7; TRBD2 agrees at 9 bases. J lost 5 bases, V lost 8 bases, and 7 bases had no gene match. The germline V gene encodes CDR1 MNHEY and CDR2 SVGAGI. The CDR3 has 13 residues. The CDR3 loop reads CASGRGRAHEQYF. CDR3 nucleotide sequence: TGTGCCAGCGGCCGCGGGAGGGCCCACGAGCAGTACTTC.

The chain combines TRBV19 with TRBJ2-1; 7 positions match TRBD1. J gave up 9 bases and V 3 bases, and 11 bases lay outside the gene matches. This CDR3 is built from 15 residues. Germline assignment: CDR1 LNHDA and CDR2 SQIVND (reference sequence). CDR3 nucleotides: TGTGCCAGTAGTATCGGAACAGGGGTCGACTCTGAGCAGTTCTTC. Protein product: CASSIGTGVDSEQFF.